This T cell receptor (beta chain) was recovered during a study of identical twins. From germline, CDR1 is SGHAT and CDR2 FQNNGV. V was cut by 1 base and J by 4 bases, with 7 bases left in between. This CDR3 is built from 14 residues. A single record per CDR3 protein comes from TCRdb applying MiXCR to the 5' RACE reads. The sample yields about 330,000 distinct CDR3 sequences, more than 9% seen once. This clonotype was picked up many times. These records were also assigned to another study, of yellow fever vaccine responses in identical twins. That study adds: Vaccine T cell responses of twins reportedly seemed partly convergent and partly personalized.

The sequencing input was CD8+ T cells sorted from blood. This TCR came from a woman aged 18-30 years in good health. The chain links TRBV11-2 to TRBJ2-2; maybe TRBD2 (5 bases). CDR3 protein: CASSLGGVTGELFF. The CDR3 DNA is TGTGCCAGCAGCTTAGGGGGAGTCACCGGGGAGCTGTTTTTT.